This passage covers 22 T cell receptor beta chains from one sample sequenced in a study of blood T cell repertoires in COVID-19. The protocol was immunoSEQ multiplex PCR, while the TCRdb copy is restricted to in-frame clones and leaves out a portion. The sample carries more than 250,000 clones, 80% to 90% recorded once. The sequencing sample was made of peripheral blood. The receptor source for this set is a man aged 45-60 years with active or convalescent COVID-19.

This chain uses TRBV29-1 with TRBJ2-2; D remains ambiguous. V lost 6 bases and J 2 bases, leaving 13 bases between the germline ends. Per germline, CDR1 SQVTM and CDR2 ANQGSEA. The CDR3 runs to 14 residues. The CDR3 region has the DNA TGCAGCGTACAAACCAGATCTAACACCGGGGAGCTGTTTTTT. This translates into CSVQTRSNTGELFF.

The DNA for the CDR3 is TGCGCCAGCAGCCAAGATACTTGGATAGGAGCGTTGGAGGCTTTCTTT. Translating gives CASSQDTWIGALEAFF. This chain joins TRBV4-3 and TRBJ1-1; D unclear. The germline V gene has CDR1 LGHNA and CDR2 YSLEER. This CDR3 is 16 amino acids long. The V end lost 0 bases, the J end lost 11 bases, and 22 bases lay between the germline ends.

The chain has TRBV4-2 and TRBJ2-7; 9 bases map to TRBD2. CDR1 and CDR2 from the germline V gene are LGHNA and YNFKEQ. The V and J ends lost 4 bases and 2 bases, in that order; junction bases with no gene match: 9. The CDR3 is 16 amino acids. The CDR3 DNA reads as TGTGCCAGCAGCCTCACCCCTAGCGGGGCCACCTACGAGCAGTACTTC. It specifies CASSLTPSGATYEQYF.

V gene TRBV2 combines with J gene TRBJ1-5; no clear D. Germline V gene lookup returns CDR1 SNHLY and CDR2 FYNNEI. The CDR3 loop spans 15 amino acids. V was shortened by 1 base and J by 3 bases, with 10 bases between the two germline ends. This CDR3 is CASSEDSGSNQPQHF. DNA of the CDR3: TGTGCCAGCAGTGAAGACTCGGGTTCCAATCAGCCCCAGCATTTT.

The chain combines TRBV7-8 with TRBJ1-2; weak D call: TRBD1 (6 bases). V shed 5 bases and J shed 8 bases, with 12 bases lying between them. The germline CDR1 and CDR2 sequences are SGHVS and FQNEAQ. This CDR3 comprises 12 residues. The CDR3 nucleotides are TGTGCCAGCAGCGCGGACAGTTCGGGCTACACCTTC. Residues: CASSADSSGYTF.

The table lists this clone with a few counts. The chain combines TRBV5-6 with TRBJ1-3; D gene unclear. Germline values: CDR1 SGHDT, CDR2 YYEEEE. V was shortened by 1 base and J by 0 bases, with 17 bases between the two germline ends. The CDR3 has 18 residues. The CDR3 nucleotides are TGTGCCAGCAGCTTGTATTCCGGGAATTGGGCCTCTGGAAACACCATATATTTT. This gives the protein CASSLYSGNWASGNTIYF.

This clone has only one observation. V usage is TRBV6-5 and J usage is TRBJ1-1; no clear D. V gave up 2 bases and J gave up 4 bases, with 17 bases separating them. This CDR3 spans 16 amino acids. Germline CDR1 MNHEY, CDR2 SVGAGI. The CDR3 protein is CASSYAGTQAGTEAFF. Written as DNA, the CDR3 is TGTGCCAGCAGTTACGCGGGAACTCAAGCGGGCACTGAAGCTTTCTTT.

This clone was seen just once. The chain joins TRBV7-2 to TRBJ2-4; 11 bases map to TRBD2. This CDR3 comprises 18 residues. Trimming took 0 bases from V and 7 from J; bases not matched to a gene: 11. In germline, CDR1 is SGHTA, CDR2 FQGNSA. The CDR3 sequence is CASSLASTSGGSDNIQYF. The CDR3 DNA reads TGTGCCAGCAGCTTAGCGAGTACTAGCGGGGGATCGGATAACATTCAGTACTTC.

This chain connects TRBV30 to TRBJ2-7; D not resolved. The V gene lost 0 bases and the J gene lost 0 bases, with 6 bases spanning the gap. Germline V gene data show CDR1 as GTSNPN and CDR2 as SVGIG (reference sequence). The length of the CDR3 is 13 residues. The CDR3 DNA reads TGTGCCTGGAGTGTGCACGGCTCCTACGAGCAGTACTTC. This codes for CAWSVHGSYEQYF.

The chain uses TRBV5-6 and TRBJ2-3; D is possibly TRBD2 (6 bases). V lost 5 bases, J lost 2 bases, and 15 bases lay in between. This CDR3 contains 15 residues. In germline, CDR1 is SGHDT, CDR2 YYEEEE. The DNA for the CDR3 is TGTGCCAGCAGTCCCGTCGGGGGATCCACAGATACGCAGTATTTT. This encodes CASSPVGGSTDTQYF.

V gene TRBV2 combines with J gene TRBJ2-7; D might be TRBD1 (6 bases). This CDR3 spans 14 amino acids. Trimming stripped 5 bases from V and 6 bases from J, with 17 bases between. Germline V gene data show CDR1 as SNHLY and CDR2 as FYNNEI. CDR3 in amino acids: CASSPSARTAEQYF. CDR3 nucleotide sequence: TGTGCCAGCAGTCCCTCGGCCCGGACAGCCGAGCAGTACTTC.

V is TRBV30 and J is TRBJ1-2; D may be TRBD1 (5 bases). Germline assignment: CDR1 GTSNPN and CDR2 SVGIG (reference sequence). CDR3 size: 12 residues. Between the trimmed V and J ends, which lost 4 bases and 2 bases, there was a span of 8 bases. The CDR3: CAWNRYNYGYTF. CDR3 DNA: TGTGCCTGGAACAGGTACAACTATGGCTACACCTTC.

The chain is built from TRBV12-3 or TRBV12-4 and TRBJ2-1; 8 positions match TRBD2. The junction had 7 bases not matched to a gene; V was cut back by 5 bases and J by 10 bases. The length of the CDR3 is 13 residues. The CDR3 DNA follows: TGTGCCAGCAGTCCCGGGACTAGTCTCGAGCAGTTCTTC. Translating gives CASSPGTSLEQFF.

The sample holds one count of this clone. The chain carries TRBV7-2 and TRBJ1-2, with TRBD1 as a possible D gene (5 bases). There are 15 residues in the CDR3. V was cut by 4 bases and J by 4 bases, with 16 bases left in between. The V gene's germline CDR1 is SGHTA and CDR2 FQGNSA. CDR3 amino acids: CASSSGPTTIYGYTF. CDR3 in DNA: TGTGCCAGCAGCTCAGGGCCGACGACGATCTATGGCTACACCTTC.

The chain employs TRBV28 and TRBJ1-2, with 10 bases fitting TRBD1. The V and J ends lost 6 bases and 8 bases, in that order; junction bases with no gene match: 9. The CDR3 is 14 residues long. The germline gives CDR1 MDHEN, CDR2 SYDVKM. Here the CDR3 DNA reads TGTGCCAGCAGCCCGGGACAGGGGTTGAGGGGCTACACCTTC. It is translated as CASSPGQGLRGYTF.

This sequence joins TRBV19 and TRBJ2-2, with TRBD2 as a possible D gene (6 bases). The CDR3 is 15 amino acids. Germline CDR1 is LNHDA and CDR2 is SQIVND (reference sequence). Trimming stripped 7 bases from V and 9 bases from J, with 21 bases between. CDR3 DNA: TGTGCCAGTACCACTTATATGGAGGGACTCCGGGAGCTGTTTTTT. This gives the protein CASTTYMEGLRELFF.

The V and J genes are TRBV30 and TRBJ1-1, with D uncertain. CDR1 GTSNPN and CDR2 SVGIG come from the germline V gene (reference sequence). The CDR3 is 13 amino acids. Trimming removed 1 base from V and 0 bases from J, with 6 bases in between. DNA of the CDR3: TGTGCCTGGAGTGCCCAGATGAACACTGAAGCTTTCTTT. This gives the protein CAWSAQMNTEAFF.

The chain has TRBV4-1 and TRBJ2-3, with TRBD2 identical over 14 bases. The V and J ends lost 4 bases and 5 bases, in that order; junction bases with no gene match: 5. The CDR3 sequence is 16 residues long. Germline V lookup: CDR1 MGHRA, CDR2 YSYEKL. For the CDR3, the DNA is TGCGCCAGCAGCCGAGGACTAGCGGGAGGTGGAGATACGCAGTATTTT. Translating gives CASSRGLAGGGDTQYF.

The chain recombines TRBV5-6 with TRBJ1-2; D is uncertain. This CDR3 contains 15 residues. From germline, CDR1 is SGHDT and CDR2 YYEEEE. Trimming took off 6 bases at V and 5 bases at J, with 20 bases between the two ends. The CDR3 protein is CASTILTGSIYGYTF. The CDR3 DNA reads as TGTGCCAGCACCATTCTCACCGGGTCTATTTATGGCTACACCTTC.

The chain uses TRBV9 and TRBJ2-3; 11 nucleotides agree with TRBD2. Germline-derived CDR1 and CDR2 are SGDLS and YYNGEE. CDR3 length: 16 amino acids. The V segment lost 3 bases and the J segment 2 bases; nucleotides outside the gene matches: 5. For the CDR3, the DNA is TGTGCCAGCAGCGCGGGGACTAGCGGCTACACAGATACGCAGTATTTT. Its translation is CASSAGTSGYTDTQYF.

The genes are TRBV5-1 and TRBJ2-7, with D unclear. CDR3 size: 14 residues. V was shortened by 0 bases and J by 3 bases, with 10 bases between the two germline ends. Germline CDR1 SGHRS, CDR2 YFSETQ. The CDR3 region has the DNA TGCGCCAGCAGCTTGGGTCAGATGCTCTACGAGCAGTACTTC. Amino acids: CASSLGQMLYEQYF.

This chain connects TRBV21-1 to TRBJ1-1; TRBD1, the table's D call, was not compared with the DNA. TRBV21-1 is a documented pseudogene. The CDR3 is made up of 16 amino acids. This CDR3 reads CASSKVGGQGNTEAFF. The CDR3 coding sequence is TGTGCCAGCAGCAAAGTGGGGGGACAGGGGAACACTGAAGCTTTCTTT.